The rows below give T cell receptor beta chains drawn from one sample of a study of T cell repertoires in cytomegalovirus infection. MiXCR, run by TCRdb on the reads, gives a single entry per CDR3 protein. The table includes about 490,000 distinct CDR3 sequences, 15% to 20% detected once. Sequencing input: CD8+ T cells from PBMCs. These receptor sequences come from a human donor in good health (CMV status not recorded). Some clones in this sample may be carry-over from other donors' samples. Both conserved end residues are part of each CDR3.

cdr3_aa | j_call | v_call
CASSFWVGGGQGYTF | TRBJ1-2 | TRBV12-3/TRBV12-4
CASSYSRGGFYEQYF | TRBJ2-7 | TRBV6-5
CASRDRVDEQYF | TRBJ2-7 | TRBV10-3
CASRREGDTEAFF | TRBJ1-1 | TRBV5-4
CASSFLQENQKETQYF | TRBJ2-5 | TRBV5-1
CASSPPTRNQPQHF | TRBJ1-5 | TRBV18
CASRKGPQGYTF | TRBJ1-2 | TRBV2
CASSRRTSGAKNIQYF | TRBJ2-4 | TRBV14
CASRSRDQKGYTF | TRBJ1-2 | TRBV28
CASFDPDVNTEAFF | TRBJ1-1 | TRBV19
CASYGRTAMNTEAFF | TRBJ1-1 | TRBV2
CSASARALSNEQFF | TRBJ2-1 | TRBV20-1
CASSLARWEGTGYTF | TRBJ1-2 | TRBV5-5
CAWTLNTEAFF | TRBJ1-1 | TRBV30
CAISLTREDYEQYF | TRBJ2-7 | TRBV10-3
CASRDTRSGANVLTF | TRBJ2-6 | TRBV28
CASSWVDRGQPIHQETQYF | TRBJ2-5 | TRBV5-6
CASSLPGLGNEQFF | TRBJ2-1 | TRBV7-3
CASSQSPGTGYEKLFF | TRBJ1-4 | TRBV4-1
CSVEAPRKTYNEQFF | TRBJ2-1 | TRBV29-1
CASSLPGVDANVLTF | TRBJ2-6 | TRBV7-9
CASSEAGGSNSPLHF | TRBJ1-6 | TRBV25-1
CASRKGRSSYEQYF | TRBJ2-7 | TRBV14
CASSLGMGEVGQYF | TRBJ2-7 | TRBV27
CASSRTGGRAYEQYF | TRBJ2-7 | TRBV6-2/TRBV6-3
CASSPGLAGLEGEQFF | TRBJ2-1 | TRBV7-9
CASSQDIGNTEAFF | TRBJ1-1 | TRBV4-2
CASSQGSRQAFEPQHF | TRBJ1-5 | TRBV4-2
CASTRFSGLTETQYF | TRBJ2-5 | TRBV27